This T cell receptor (beta chain) was observed in a study of T cell responses to AZD1222 COVID-19 vaccine. Of note for this clone: The antigen remains undetermined.

Sequencing was performed with immunoSEQ multiplex PCR; in TCRdb, only in-frame clones are kept and a portion is missing. Of some 130,000 clones in the sample, about nine tenths were seen once. Study-level findings and limits: Among the donors, most were white British and more were female, and clonal diversity was possibly underestimated. Along spike, vaccine-associated CD4 TCRs were found throughout, with dominance at 160-218 and 743-854.

CDR1 is KGHDR and CDR2 is SFDVKD in the germline V gene. This CDR3 has 12 residues. V was pared by 9 bases and J by 1 base, with 7 bases between. The sample consisted of peripheral blood, taken on day 0 of AZD1222 vaccination. This clonotype was sampled from an adult in good health. The gene calls are TRBV24-1 and TRBJ2-3; perhaps TRBD2 as D (6 bases). Written as DNA, the CDR3 is TGTGCCACCGGCGGGGGCACAGATACGCAGTATTTT. It codes for CATGGGTDTQYF.